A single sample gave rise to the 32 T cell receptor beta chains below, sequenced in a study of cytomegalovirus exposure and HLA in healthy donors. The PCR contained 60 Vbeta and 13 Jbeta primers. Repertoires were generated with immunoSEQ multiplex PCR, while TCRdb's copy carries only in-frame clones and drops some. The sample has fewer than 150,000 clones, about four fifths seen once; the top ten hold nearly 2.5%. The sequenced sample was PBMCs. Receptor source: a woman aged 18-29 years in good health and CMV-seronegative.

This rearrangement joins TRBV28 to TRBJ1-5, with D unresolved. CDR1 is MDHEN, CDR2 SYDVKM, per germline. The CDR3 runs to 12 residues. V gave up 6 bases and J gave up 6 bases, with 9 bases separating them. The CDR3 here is CASRLSGQPQHF. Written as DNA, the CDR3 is TGTGCCAGCAGACTCTCCGGTCAGCCCCAGCATTTT.

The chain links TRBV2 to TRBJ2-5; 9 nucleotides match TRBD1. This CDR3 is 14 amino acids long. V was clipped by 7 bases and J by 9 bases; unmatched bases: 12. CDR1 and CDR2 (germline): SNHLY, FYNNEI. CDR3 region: CASKGWGQGRAQYF. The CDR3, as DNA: TGTGCCAGCAAGGGTTGGGGACAGGGAAGGGCCCAGTACTTC. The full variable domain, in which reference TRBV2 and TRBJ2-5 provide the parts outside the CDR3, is EPEVTQTPSHQVTQMGQEVILRCVPISNHLYFYWYRQILGQKVEFLVSFYNNEISEKSEIFDDQFSVERPDGSNFTLKIRSTKLEDSAMYFCASKGWGQGRAQYFGPGTRLLVL.

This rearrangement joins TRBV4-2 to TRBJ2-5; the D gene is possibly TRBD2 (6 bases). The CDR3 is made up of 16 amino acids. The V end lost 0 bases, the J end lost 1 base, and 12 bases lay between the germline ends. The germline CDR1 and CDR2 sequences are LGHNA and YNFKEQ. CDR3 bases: TGTGCCAGCAGCCAAGATTTAGCGGCCTCCCAAGAGACCCAGTACTTC. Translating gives CASSQDLAASQETQYF.

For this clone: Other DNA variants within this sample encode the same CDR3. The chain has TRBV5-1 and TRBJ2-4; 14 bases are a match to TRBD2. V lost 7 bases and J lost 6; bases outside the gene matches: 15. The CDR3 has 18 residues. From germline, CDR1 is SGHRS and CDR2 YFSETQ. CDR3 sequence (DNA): TGCGCCAGCGCGCCCCGACTAGCGGGAGGGCCCGTTTCAAACATTCAGTACTTC. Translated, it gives CASAPRLAGGPVSNIQYF.

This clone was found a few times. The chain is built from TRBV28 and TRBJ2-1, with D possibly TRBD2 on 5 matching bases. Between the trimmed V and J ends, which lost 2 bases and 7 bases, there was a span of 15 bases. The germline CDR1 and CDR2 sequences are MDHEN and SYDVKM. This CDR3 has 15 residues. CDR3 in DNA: TGTGCCAGCAGTTTAATCGTCCTTCAGCGGAATGAGCAGTTCTTC. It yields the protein CASSLIVLQRNEQFF.

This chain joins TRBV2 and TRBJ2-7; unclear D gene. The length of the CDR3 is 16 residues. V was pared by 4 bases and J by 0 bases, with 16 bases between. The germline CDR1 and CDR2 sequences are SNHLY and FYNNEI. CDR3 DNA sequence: TGTGCCAGCAGTGGTCCTACACGGGTCTTCTCCTACGAGCAGTACTTC. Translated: CASSGPTRVFSYEQYF.

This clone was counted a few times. CDR3 sequence: CASSRTGTGVAFF. The CDR3 coding sequence is TGTGCCAGCAGTCGAACCGGGACAGGGGTAGCTTTCTTT. The chain combines TRBV5-4 with TRBJ1-1; TRBD1 aligns across 10 bases. The CDR3 loop spans 13 amino acids. Trimming cost V 5 bases and J 10 bases; bases outside gene matches: 8. Germline CDR1 reads SGHNT; CDR2 reads YYREEE (reference sequence). Full variable domain (outside the CDR3, taken from reference TRBV5-4 and TRBJ1-1): ETGVTQSPTHLIKTRGQQVTLRCSSQSGHNTVSWYQQALGQGPQFIFQYYREEENGRGNFPPRFSGLQFPNYSSELNVNALELDDSALYLCASSRTGTGVAFFGQGTRLTVV.

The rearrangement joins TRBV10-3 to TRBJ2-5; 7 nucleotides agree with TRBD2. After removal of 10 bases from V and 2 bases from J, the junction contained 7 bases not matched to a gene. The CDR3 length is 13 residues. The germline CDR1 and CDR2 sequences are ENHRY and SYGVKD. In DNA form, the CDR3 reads TGTGCCACAGCTGGGGGGGATCAAGAGACCCAGTACTTC. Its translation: CATAGGDQETQYF.

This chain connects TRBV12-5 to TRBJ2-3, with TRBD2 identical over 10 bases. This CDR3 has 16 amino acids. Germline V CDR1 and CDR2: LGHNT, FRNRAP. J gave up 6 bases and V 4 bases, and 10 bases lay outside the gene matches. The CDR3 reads CASGSPPSGGVDTQYF. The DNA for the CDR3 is TGTGCTAGTGGTTCCCCCCCTAGCGGGGGAGTGGATACGCAGTATTTT.

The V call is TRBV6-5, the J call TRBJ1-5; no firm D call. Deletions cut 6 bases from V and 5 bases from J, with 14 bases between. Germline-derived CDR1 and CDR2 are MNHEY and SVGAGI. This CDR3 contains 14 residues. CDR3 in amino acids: CASSLRGYHQPQHF. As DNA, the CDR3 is TGTGCCAGCAGCTTACGAGGGTACCATCAGCCCCAGCATTTT.

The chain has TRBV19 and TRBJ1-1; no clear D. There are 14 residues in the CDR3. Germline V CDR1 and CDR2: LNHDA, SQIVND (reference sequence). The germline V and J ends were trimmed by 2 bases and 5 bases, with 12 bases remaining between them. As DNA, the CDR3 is TGTGCCAGTAGTATATCGGTTGCAGGTACTGAAGCTTTCTTT. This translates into CASSISVAGTEAFF.

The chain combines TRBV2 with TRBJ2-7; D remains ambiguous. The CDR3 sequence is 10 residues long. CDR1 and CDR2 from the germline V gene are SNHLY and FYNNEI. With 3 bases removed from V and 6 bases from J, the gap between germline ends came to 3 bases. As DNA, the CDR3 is TGTGCCAGCAGTGACTTCGAGCAGTACTTC. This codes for CASSDFEQYF.

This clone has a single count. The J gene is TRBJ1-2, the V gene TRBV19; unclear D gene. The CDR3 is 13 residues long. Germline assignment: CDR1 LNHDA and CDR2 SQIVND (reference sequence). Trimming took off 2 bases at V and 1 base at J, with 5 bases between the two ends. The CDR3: CASSINNNYGYTF. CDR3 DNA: TGTGCCAGTAGTATAAATAATAACTATGGCTACACCTTC.

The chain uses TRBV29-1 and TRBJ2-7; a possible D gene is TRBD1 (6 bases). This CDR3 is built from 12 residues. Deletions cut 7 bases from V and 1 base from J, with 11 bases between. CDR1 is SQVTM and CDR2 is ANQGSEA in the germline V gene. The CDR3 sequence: CSAEGQSYEQYF. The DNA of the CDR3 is TGCAGCGCCGAAGGACAGTCCTACGAGCAGTACTTC.

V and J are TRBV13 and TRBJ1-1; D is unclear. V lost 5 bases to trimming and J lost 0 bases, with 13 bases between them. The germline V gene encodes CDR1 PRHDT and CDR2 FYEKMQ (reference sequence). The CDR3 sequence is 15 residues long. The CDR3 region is CASSNPTSMNTEAFF. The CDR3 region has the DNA TGTGCCAGCAGCAATCCGACATCGATGAACACTGAAGCTTTCTTT.

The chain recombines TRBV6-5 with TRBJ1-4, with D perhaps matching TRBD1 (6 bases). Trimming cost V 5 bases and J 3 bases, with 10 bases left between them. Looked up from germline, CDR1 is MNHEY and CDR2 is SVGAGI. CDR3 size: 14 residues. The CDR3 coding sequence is TGTGCCAGCAGTCAGGGGTGGCCTAATGAAAAACTGTTTTTT. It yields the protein CASSQGWPNEKLFF.

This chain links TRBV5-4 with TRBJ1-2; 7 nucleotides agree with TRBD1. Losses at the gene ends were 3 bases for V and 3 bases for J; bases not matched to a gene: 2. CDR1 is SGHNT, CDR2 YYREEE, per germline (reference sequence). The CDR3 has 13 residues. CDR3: CASSSRGYYGYTF. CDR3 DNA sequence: TGTGCCAGCAGCTCCAGGGGGTACTATGGCTACACCTTC.

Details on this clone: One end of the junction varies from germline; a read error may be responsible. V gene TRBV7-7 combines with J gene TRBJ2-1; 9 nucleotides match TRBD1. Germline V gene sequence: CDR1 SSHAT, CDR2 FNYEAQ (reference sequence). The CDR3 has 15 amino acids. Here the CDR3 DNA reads TGTGCTAGCAGCCCCTGGACAGGGGATCGGAATGAGCAGTTCTTC. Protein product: CASSPWTGDRNEQFF. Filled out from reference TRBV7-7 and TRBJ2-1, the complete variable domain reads GAGVSQSPRYKVTKRGQDVTLRCDPISSHATLYWYQQALGQGPEFLTYFNYEAQPDKSGLPSDRFSAERPEGSISTLTIQRTEQRDSAMYRCASSPWTGDRNEQFFGPGTRLTVL.

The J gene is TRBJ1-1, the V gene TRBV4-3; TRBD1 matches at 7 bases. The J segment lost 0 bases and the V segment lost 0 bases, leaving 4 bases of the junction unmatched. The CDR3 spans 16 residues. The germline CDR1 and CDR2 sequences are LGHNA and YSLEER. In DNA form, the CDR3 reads TGCGCCAGCAGCCAAGATCTCGGGACAGTGAACACTGAAGCTTTCTTT. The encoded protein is CASSQDLGTVNTEAFF.

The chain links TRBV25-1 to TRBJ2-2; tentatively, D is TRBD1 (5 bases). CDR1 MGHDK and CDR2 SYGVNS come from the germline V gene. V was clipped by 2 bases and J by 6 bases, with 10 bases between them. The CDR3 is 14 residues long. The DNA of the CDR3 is TGTGCCAGCAGTGAACAGGGAAAGGCCGGGGAGCTGTTTTTT. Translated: CASSEQGKAGELFF.

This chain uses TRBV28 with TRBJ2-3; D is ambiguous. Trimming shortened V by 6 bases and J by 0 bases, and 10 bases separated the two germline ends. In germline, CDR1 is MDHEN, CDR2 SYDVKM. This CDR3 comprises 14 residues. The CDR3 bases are TGTGCCAGCAGCTACCCACCCAGCACAGATACGCAGTATTTT. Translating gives CASSYPPSTDTQYF.

CDR3 in amino acids: CASSQGIGEINQPQHF. In nucleotides, the CDR3 is TGCGCCAGCAGCCAAGGTATAGGGGAAATAAATCAGCCCCAGCATTTT. V and J are TRBV4-3 and TRBJ1-5, with D possibly matching TRBD1 (5 bases). The CDR3 length is 16 residues. Germline V gives CDR1 LGHNA, CDR2 YSLEER. Between the trimmed V and J ends, which lost 1 base and 4 bases, there was a span of 14 bases.

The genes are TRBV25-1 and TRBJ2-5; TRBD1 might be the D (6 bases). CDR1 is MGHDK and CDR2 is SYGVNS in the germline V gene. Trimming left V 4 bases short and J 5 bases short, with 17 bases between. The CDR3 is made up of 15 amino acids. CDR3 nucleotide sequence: TGTGCCAGCAGTGGTTGGGGGCGCAGTGCTGAGACCCAGTACTTC. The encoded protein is CASSGWGRSAETQYF.

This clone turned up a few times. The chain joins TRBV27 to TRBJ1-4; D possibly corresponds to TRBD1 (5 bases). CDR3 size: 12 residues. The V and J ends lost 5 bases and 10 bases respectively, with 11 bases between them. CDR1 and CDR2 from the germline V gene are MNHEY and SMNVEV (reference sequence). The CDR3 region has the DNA TGTGCCAGCAGTCGACCTCAGGGAAAACTGTTTTTT. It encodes CASSRPQGKLFF.

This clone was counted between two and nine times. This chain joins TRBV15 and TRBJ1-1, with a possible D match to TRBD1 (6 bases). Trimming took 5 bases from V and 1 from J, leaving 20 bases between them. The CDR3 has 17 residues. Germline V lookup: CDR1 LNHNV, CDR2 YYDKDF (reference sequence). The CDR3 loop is CATSPSTGGAWNTEAFF. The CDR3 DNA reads TGTGCCACCAGCCCCTCTACGGGGGGCGCGTGGAACACTGAAGCTTTCTTT.

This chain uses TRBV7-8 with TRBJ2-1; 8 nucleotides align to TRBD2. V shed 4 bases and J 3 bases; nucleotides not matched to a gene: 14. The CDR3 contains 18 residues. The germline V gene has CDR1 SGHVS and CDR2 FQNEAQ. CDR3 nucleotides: TGTGCCAGCAGCTCCCCTGGACTAGCTAGTATTATCTACAATGAGCAGTTCTTC. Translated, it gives CASSSPGLASIIYNEQFF.

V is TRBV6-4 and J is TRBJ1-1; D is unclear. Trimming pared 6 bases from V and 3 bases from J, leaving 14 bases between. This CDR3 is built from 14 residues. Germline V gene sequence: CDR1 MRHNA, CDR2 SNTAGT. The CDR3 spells CASSRSSRDTEAFF. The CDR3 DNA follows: TGTGCCAGCAGCCGCTCCTCAAGAGACACTGAAGCTTTCTTT.

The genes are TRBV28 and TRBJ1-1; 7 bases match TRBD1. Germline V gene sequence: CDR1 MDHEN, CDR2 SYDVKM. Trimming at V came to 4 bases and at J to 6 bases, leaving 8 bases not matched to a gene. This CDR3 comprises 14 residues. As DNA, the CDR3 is TGTGCCAGCAGTTACAGGGGAAGAAGGGCTGAAGCTTTCTTT. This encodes CASSYRGRRAEAFF. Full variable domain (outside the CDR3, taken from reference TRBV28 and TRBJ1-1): DVKVTQSSRYLVKRTGEKVFLECVQDMDHENMFWYRQDPGLGLRLIYFSYDVKMKEKGDIPEGYSVSREKKERFSLILESASTNQTSMYLCASSYRGRRAEAFFGQGTRLTVV.

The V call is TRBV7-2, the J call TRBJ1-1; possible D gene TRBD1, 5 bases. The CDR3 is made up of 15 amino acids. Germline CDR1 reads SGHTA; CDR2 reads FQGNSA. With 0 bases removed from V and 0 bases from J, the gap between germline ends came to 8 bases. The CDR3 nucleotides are TGTGCCAGCAGCTTAGCAGGGGTGGTGAACACTGAAGCTTTCTTT. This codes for CASSLAGVVNTEAFF.

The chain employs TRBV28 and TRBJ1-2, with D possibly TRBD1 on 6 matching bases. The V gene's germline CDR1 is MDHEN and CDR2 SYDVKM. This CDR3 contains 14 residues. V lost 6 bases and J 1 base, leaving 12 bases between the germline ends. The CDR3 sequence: CASRSSGDNYGYTF. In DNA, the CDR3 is TGTGCCAGCAGGAGTTCAGGGGATAACTATGGCTACACCTTC.

CDR3 in amino acids: CASSQVFAGDYEQYF. The CDR3 DNA reads as TGTGCCAGCAGCCAAGTATTTGCGGGAGACTACGAGCAGTACTTC. The J gene is TRBJ2-7, the V gene TRBV4-2; 7 bases align to TRBD2. V shed 1 base, J shed 3 bases, and the junction held 6 bases outside the gene matches. Per the germline V gene, CDR1 is LGHNA and CDR2 is YNFKEQ. The CDR3 is made up of 15 amino acids.

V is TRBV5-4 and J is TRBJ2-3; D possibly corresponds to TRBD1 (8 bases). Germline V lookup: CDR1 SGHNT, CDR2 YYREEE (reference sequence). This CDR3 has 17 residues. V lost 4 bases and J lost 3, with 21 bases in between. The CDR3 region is CASSPTGGGWGTDTQYF. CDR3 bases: TGTGCCAGCAGCCCCACAGGGGGGGGGTGGGGTACAGATACGCAGTATTTT.